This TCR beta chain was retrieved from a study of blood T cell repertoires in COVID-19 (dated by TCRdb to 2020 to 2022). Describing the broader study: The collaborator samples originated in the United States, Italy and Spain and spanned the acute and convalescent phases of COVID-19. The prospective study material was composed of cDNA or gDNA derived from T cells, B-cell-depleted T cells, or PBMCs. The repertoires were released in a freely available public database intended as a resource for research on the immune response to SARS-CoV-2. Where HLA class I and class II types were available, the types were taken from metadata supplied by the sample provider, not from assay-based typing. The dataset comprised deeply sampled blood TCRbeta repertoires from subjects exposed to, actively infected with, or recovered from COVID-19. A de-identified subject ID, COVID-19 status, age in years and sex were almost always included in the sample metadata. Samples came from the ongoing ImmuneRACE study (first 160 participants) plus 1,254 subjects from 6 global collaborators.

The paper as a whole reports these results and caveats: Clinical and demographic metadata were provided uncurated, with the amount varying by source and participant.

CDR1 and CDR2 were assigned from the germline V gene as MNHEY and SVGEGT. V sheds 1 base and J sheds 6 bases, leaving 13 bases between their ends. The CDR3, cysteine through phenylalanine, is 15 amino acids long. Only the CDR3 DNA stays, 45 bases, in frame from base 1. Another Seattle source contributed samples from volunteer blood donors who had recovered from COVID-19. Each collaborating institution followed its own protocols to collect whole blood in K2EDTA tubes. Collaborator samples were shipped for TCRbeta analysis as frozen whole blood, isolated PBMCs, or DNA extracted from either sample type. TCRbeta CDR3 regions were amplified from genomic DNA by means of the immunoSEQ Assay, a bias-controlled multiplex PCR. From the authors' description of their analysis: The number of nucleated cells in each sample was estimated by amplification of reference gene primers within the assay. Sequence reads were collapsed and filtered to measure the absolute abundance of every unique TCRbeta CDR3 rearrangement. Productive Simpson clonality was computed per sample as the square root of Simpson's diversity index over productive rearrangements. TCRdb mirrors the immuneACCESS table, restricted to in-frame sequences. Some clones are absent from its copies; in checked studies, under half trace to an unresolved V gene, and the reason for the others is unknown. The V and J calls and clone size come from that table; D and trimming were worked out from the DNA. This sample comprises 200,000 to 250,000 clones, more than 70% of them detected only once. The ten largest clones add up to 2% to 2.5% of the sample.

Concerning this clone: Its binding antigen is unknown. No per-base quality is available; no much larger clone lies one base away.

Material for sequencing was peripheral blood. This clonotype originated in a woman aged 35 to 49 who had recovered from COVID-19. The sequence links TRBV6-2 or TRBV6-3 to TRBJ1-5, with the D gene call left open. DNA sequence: TGTGCCAGCAGTTACTTGGGTGGCGGTCCTCAGCCCCAGCATTTT. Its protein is CASSYLGGGPQPQHF.